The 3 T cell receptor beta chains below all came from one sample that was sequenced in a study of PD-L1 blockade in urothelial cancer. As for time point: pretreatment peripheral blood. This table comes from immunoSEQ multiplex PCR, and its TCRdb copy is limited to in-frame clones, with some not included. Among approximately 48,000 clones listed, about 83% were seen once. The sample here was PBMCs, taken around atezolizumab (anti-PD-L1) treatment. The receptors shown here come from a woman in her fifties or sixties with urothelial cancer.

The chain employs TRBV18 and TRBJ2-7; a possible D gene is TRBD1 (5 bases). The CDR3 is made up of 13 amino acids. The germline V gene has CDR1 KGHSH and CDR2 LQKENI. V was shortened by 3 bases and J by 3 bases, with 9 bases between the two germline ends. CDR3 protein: CASSPPDIYEQYF. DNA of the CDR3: TGTGCCAGCTCACCTCCGGACATCTACGAGCAGTACTTC.

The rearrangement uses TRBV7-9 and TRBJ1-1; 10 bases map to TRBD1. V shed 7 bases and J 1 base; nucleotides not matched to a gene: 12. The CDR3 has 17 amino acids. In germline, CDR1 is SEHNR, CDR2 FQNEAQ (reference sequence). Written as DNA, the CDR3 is TGTGCCAGCACCCCCCGGGACAGGGGCCTCGGGAACACTGAAGCTTTCTTT. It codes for CASTPRDRGLGNTEAFF.

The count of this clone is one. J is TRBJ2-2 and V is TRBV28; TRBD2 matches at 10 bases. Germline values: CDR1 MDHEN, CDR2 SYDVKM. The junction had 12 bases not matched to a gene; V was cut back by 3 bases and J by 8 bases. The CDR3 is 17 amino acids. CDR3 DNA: TGTGCCAGCAGTTTTCCCGGGGCTAGCGGGAGTTCTGGGGAGCTGTTTTTT. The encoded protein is CASSFPGASGSSGELFF.